This section outlines one TCR beta chain sequence together with its context. As yet, its antigen is unknown. At the deep level, the assay was run. The method was immunoSEQ multiplex PCR; TCRdb's version includes in-frame clones alone and lacks a portion of them. The table has more than 2 million clones, roughly 95% seen once. This entry comes from a study of shared clonotypes between healthy human individuals. In the study overall: CD4 naive and memory got three plates each, CD8 naive two, CD8 memory one.

Findings of the study overall: Rarefaction showed that sequencing of sorted subsets was incomplete (despite large depth). Generation probability values for non-shared clonotypes were lower than those for clonotypes shared by all four donors.

This CDR3 contains 15 residues. Per the germline V gene, CDR1 is SEHNR and CDR2 is FQNEAQ (reference sequence). V was trimmed by 2 bases and J by 8 bases, leaving 13 bases between them. The material sequenced was naive CD4+ T cells sorted from blood. The subset here: CD45RA+ positively selected. The V and J genes are TRBV7-9 and TRBJ1-6; maybe TRBD1 (5 bases). This TCR came from a man younger than 35 in good health. For the CDR3, the DNA is TGTGCCAGCAGCTTATATCTGGGACCGGATTCACCCCTCCACTTT. Protein product: CASSLYLGPDSPLHF.